What follows describes a single TCR beta chain. As handled by the study authors: How many nucleated cells were present was estimated from reference gene primer amplification. Profiled with immunoSEQ multiplex PCR; TCRdb holds only in-frame clones, not every one. That table is the source of V, J and clone size, and D and trimming were worked out from the DNA. Of around 270,000 clones in the sample, 91% were seen once. Seattle patients were enrolled during active infection and followed longitudinally. Between the trimmed V and J ends, which lost 2 bases and 15 bases, there was a span of 13 bases. The CDR3 consists of 12 residues. The V gene's germline CDR1 is LNHDA and CDR2 SQIVND (reference sequence). This entry is derived from a study of blood T cell repertoires in COVID-19.

The rearrangement links TRBV19 to TRBJ1-4; weak D call: TRBD1 (5 bases). This sequence was found in a person under 35 with COVID-19, enrolled during active disease. Sequenced sample: peripheral blood. The CDR3 nucleotides are TGTGCCAGTAGTATACCCGGGACTCAGATGTTTTTT. It codes for CASSIPGTQMFF.